This is a list of T cell receptor beta chains from one sample in a study of blood T cell repertoires in COVID-19. Data came from immunoSEQ multiplex PCR; TCRdb stores just in-frame clones and leaves some out. Among under 250,000 clones listed, approximately 84% were seen once. The sample consisted of peripheral blood. Receptor source: a man aged 50-59 years with acute or convalescent COVID-19. Both conserved end residues are part of each CDR3. A D gene is named only where the DNA matches it firmly. Expanded clones get a size class; other rows say once, few or many, or leave the size out.

abundance,d_gene,j_gene,v_gene,CDR3nt,CDR3aa
.,.,TRBJ1-5,TRBV6-5,TGTGCCAGCAGTACCTCGGGACAAAGCAATCAGCCCCAGCATTTT,CASSTSGQSNQPQHF
.,.,TRBJ2-7,TRBV30,TGTGCCTGGACCTTAGGGGCAGGGGCCCACGAGCAGTACTTC,CAWTLGAGAHEQYF
.,.,TRBJ1-1,TRBV20-1,TGCAGTGCTAGTTCAGGGGCTGGTCGGAACACTGAAGCTTTCTTT,CSASSGAGRNTEAFF
.,TRBD2,TRBJ2-1,TRBV11-2,TGTGCCAGCAGCCAACTAGCGGGCTCCTACAATGAGCAGTTCTTC,CASSQLAGSYNEQFF
.,.,TRBJ1-1,TRBV25-1,TGTGCCAGCAGTGAATATCGGACAGAGAAGAACACTGAAGCTTTCTTT,CASSEYRTEKNTEAFF
.,TRBD1,TRBJ1-2,TRBV5-1,TGCGCCAGCAGCCCGGACAGGGACGGCTATGGCTACACCTTC,CASSPDRDGYGYTF
.,.,TRBJ2-2,TRBV7-3,TGTGCCAGCAGCTTATCGGGAATTGACACCGGGGAGCTGTTTTTT,CASSLSGIDTGELFF
once,TRBD1,TRBJ1-2,TRBV3-1/TRBV3-2,TGTGCCAGCAGCCAAGGACAGGGACGTGGTTGGGGCTACACCTTC,CASSQGQGRGWGYTF
.,TRBD2,TRBJ2-7,TRBV3-1/TRBV3-2,TGTGCCAGCAGCCGCGGAGCGGGGGAAAACTACGAGCAGTACTTC,CASSRGAGENYEQYF
once,.,TRBJ2-5,TRBV11-3,TGTGCCAGCAGAACCGGGACTGGTGAGACCCAGTACTTC,CASRTGTGETQYF
.,.,TRBJ2-3,TRBV24-1,TGTGCCACCGAGGAGGCAGGTACGCAGTATTTT,CATEEAGTQYF
.,.,TRBJ1-3,TRBV18,TGTGCCAGCTCACCCAGACAGAGCTCTGGAAACACCATATATTTT,CASSPRQSSGNTIYF
once,.,TRBJ2-5,TRBV18,TGTGCCAGCTCACCGGTCCGGGACAACCAAGAGACCCAGTACTTC,CASSPVRDNQETQYF
.,TRBD1,TRBJ2-5,TRBV5-4,TGTGCCAGCAGCCGTGAGACCGACAGGGGAGAGACCCAGTACTTC,CASSRETDRGETQYF
.,TRBD1,TRBJ2-7,TRBV6-5,TGTGCCAGCATTAGAGACAGGGGTCCCACCTACGAGCAGTACTTC,CASIRDRGPTYEQYF
.,.,TRBJ2-7,TRBV14,TGTGCCAGCAGCCATACAGGGAGTCGCCTACTCGAGCAGTACTTC,CASSHTGSRLLEQYF
.,.,TRBJ2-7,TRBV12-3/TRBV12-4,TGTGCCAGCAGTTCTGGCAGACTCTACGAGCAGTACTTC,CASSSGRLYEQYF
.,.,TRBJ1-5,TRBV6-5,TGTGCCAGCAGTTCGGAACAGGGATTTGGACAGCCCCAGCATTTT,CASSSEQGFGQPQHF
.,TRBD1,TRBJ1-3,TRBV7-2,TGTGCCAGCAGCTTTACAGGGGGCGTTGGAAACACCATATATTTT,CASSFTGGVGNTIYF
.,.,TRBJ2-7,TRBV5-1,TGCGCCAGCACCAACTCCTACGAGCAGTACTTC,CASTNSYEQYF
few,TRBD1,TRBJ2-5,TRBV27,TGTGCCAGCAGACCCGGGACAGAAGAGACCCAGTACTTC,CASRPGTEETQYF
.,.,TRBJ2-3,TRBV6-5,TGTGCCAGCAGTTACTCAGGACAGCCTACAGATACGCAGTATTTT,CASSYSGQPTDTQYF
once,.,TRBJ1-3,TRBV6-5,TGTGCCAGCAGTCCCCTCGAGAGGCCTGGAAACACCATATATTTT,CASSPLERPGNTIYF
.,.,TRBJ1-5,TRBV2,TGTGCCAGCAGTGCCTTCGACACAGCTGATCAGCCCCAGCATTTT,CASSAFDTADQPQHF
.,TRBD1,TRBJ2-5,TRBV2,TGTGCCAGCTCAGGGACAGGGGAGAGGGAGACCCAGTACTTC,CASSGTGERETQYF
.,.,TRBJ1-3,TRBV21-1,TGTGCCAGCACCGGCCTCCGGGAGCTTTGCGGAAACACCATATATTTT,CASTGLRELCGNTIYF
.,TRBD1,TRBJ1-2,TRBV6-5,TGTGCCAGCAAGAGACAGGGTAGCGGCTACACCTTC,CASKRQGSGYTF
medium-sized,TRBD2,TRBJ2-1,TRBV7-8,TGTGCCAGCTGGGGAGCGGGATTCCTTAATGAGCAGTTCTTC,CASWGAGFLNEQFF
.,TRBD2,TRBJ2-7,TRBV7-2,TGTGCCAGCAGCTTACAAGCGGGAGGGCCCCACGAGCAGTACTTC,CASSLQAGGPHEQYF
.,TRBD1,TRBJ1-2,TRBV19,TGTGCCAGTAGTAAACAGGGGGCGCCCCAGGATGGCTACACCTTC,CASSKQGAPQDGYTF
few,.,TRBJ1-2,TRBV7-9,TGTGCCAGCAGCGCAAGCCAGCGGGACATCTATGGCTACACCTTC,CASSASQRDIYGYTF
.,.,TRBJ2-1,TRBV7-2,TGTGCCAGCAGCCACGGGACTTTTACCTACAATGAGCAGTTCTTC,CASSHGTFTYNEQFF
.,TRBD2,TRBJ2-1,TRBV3-1/TRBV3-2,TGTGCCAGCAGCCAGCCTAGGACTAGCGGGAGAATTGAGCAGTTCTTC,CASSQPRTSGRIEQFF
.,TRBD1,TRBJ2-7,TRBV30,TGTGCCTGGTCCGGGACAGGCCCCCCCTACGAGCAGTACTTC,CAWSGTGPPYEQYF
.,.,TRBJ1-1,TRBV6-5,TGTGCCAGCAGTTACTTCACTCCGCGAGACACTGAAGCTTTCTTT,CASSYFTPRDTEAFF
.,.,TRBJ2-1,TRBV10-1,TGCGCCAGCAGTGACTTCCCGCAACGATTTAGGGGCGCCTACAATGAGCAGTTCTTC,CASSDFPQRFRGAYNEQFF
.,.,TRBJ2-7,TRBV19,TGTGCCAGTAGTATAACAGACGGACAGCTGGGGATATACGAGCAGTACTTC,CASSITDGQLGIYEQYF
.,.,TRBJ1-3,TRBV5-1,TGCGCCAGCAGCTTGACAGTAACTGGAAACACCATATATTTT,CASSLTVTGNTIYF
.,TRBD2,TRBJ2-1,TRBV27,TGTGCCAGCAGTCTCAAAATAGCGGGAGGCCGATACAATGAGCAGTTCTTC,CASSLKIAGGRYNEQFF
.,.,TRBJ2-2,TRBV12-1,TGTGCCAGCAGCTTGGACTACCTCACCGGGGAGCTGTTTTTT,CASSLDYLTGELFF
.,TRBD1,TRBJ2-7,TRBV6-6,TGTGCCGGCAACTCGGGACAGGGCTACGAGCAGTACTTC,CAGNSGQGYEQYF
.,.,TRBJ1-5,TRBV19,TGTGCCAGTGGCAGTGTGTCCTCTCCTCATCAGCCCCAGCATTTT,CASGSVSSPHQPQHF
.,TRBD1,TRBJ2-7,TRBV5-1,TGCGCCAGCAGCCCGGGACAGGGGGCCCACGAGCAGTACTTC,CASSPGQGAHEQYF